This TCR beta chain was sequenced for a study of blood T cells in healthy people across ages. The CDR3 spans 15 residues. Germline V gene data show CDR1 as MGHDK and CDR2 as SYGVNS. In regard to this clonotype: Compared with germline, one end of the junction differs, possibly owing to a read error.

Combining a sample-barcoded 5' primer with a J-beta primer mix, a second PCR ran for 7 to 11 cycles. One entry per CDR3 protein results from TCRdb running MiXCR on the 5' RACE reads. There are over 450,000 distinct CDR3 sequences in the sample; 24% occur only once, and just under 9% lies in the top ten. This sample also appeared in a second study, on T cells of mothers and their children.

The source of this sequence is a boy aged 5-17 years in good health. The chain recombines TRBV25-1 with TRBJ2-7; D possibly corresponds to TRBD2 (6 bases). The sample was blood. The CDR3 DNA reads TGTGTCAGCAGTGCCGGACAAGCGGGCTCCTACGAGCAGTACTTC. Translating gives CVSSAGQAGSYEQYF.